This TCR beta chain stems from a study of Ad26.COV2.S vaccination and SARS-CoV-2 variants. Study summary: COV1001, an Ad26.COV2.S trial, supplied this vaccine-arm donor.

V was clipped by 5 bases and J by 4 bases; unmatched bases: 9. Germline lookup yields CDR1 SGHTA and CDR2 FQGNSA. CDR3 length: 17 residues. This clone was picked up one time. The antigen remains unidentified. As for treatment: 19 received Ad26.COV2.S at low or high dose, single or two shots; 5 received placebo; per-sample allocation not given. The samples were gathered on day 63 after the first injection of vaccine or placebo. The individual, an adult aged 18-55 years, was a donor in Boston. Sequencing was performed with immunoSEQ multiplex PCR; in TCRdb, only in-frame clones are kept and a portion is missing. The repertoire holds about half a million clones, with 89% as singletons. Findings and caveats of the study: Estimates derived from TCR breadth and depth analyses may have underestimated total T cell responses. Post-vaccination spike-specific CD8+ and CD4+ T cell responses reportedly had substantial breadth.

The sample was peripheral blood, taken in a trial of Ad26.COV2.S vaccine versus placebo. This receptor was identified in a person aged 18-65 years who received the Ad26.COV2.S COVID-19 vaccine or a placebo. The V call is TRBV7-2, the J call TRBJ2-6, with 9 positions matching TRBD1. The CDR3 nucleotides read TGTGCCAGCAGCCAGCGACAGGGGGTAGGAGGGGCCAACGTCCTGACTTTC. The encoded protein is CASSQRQGVGGANVLTF.